This TCR beta chain was identified during a study of blood T cell repertoires in COVID-19. Study at large: Specimens from acute and convalescent COVID-19 originated in the United States, Italy and Spain. Nucleic acid was either cDNA or gDNA, and it came from T cells, B-cell-depleted T cells, or PBMCs.

In the authors' workflow: For nucleated cells, counts were estimated from reference gene primer amplification. The assay was immunoSEQ multiplex PCR, and TCRdb's table has in-frame clones only and misses some. That table gives V, J and clone size, and the DNA gave D and trimming. Of hundreds of thousands of clones in the sample, 89% were seen once. Germline CDR1 and CDR2: MNHEY and SVGAGI. The V end lost 4 bases, the J end lost 5 bases, and 12 bases lay between the germline ends. This CDR3 is built from 15 residues. V gene TRBV6-5 combines with J gene TRBJ1-6; the D gene is possibly TRBD1 (5 bases). The clonotype originates from a woman in her 30s with COVID-19, enrolled during active disease. Material: peripheral blood. The DNA of the CDR3 is TGTGCCAGCAGTTGGACCCCGGGGGATAATTCACCCCTCCACTTT. It is translated as CASSWTPGDNSPLHF.